Sequencing of this TCR beta chain was carried out in a study of blood T cell repertoires in COVID-19. Study-wide background: The United States, Italy and Spain supplied acute and convalescent COVID-19 samples. In each case, the material was cDNA or gDNA derived from T cells, B-cell-depleted T cells, or PBMCs.

Trimming left V 3 bases short and J 9 bases short, with 17 bases between. Germline V gene data show CDR1 as KGHDR and CDR2 as SFDVKD. The CDR3 runs 15 residues. The table came from immunoSEQ multiplex PCR; TCRdb's copy has only in-frame clones and leaves some out. The repertoire includes around 190,000 clones, around 89% of them detected once, and about 1.9% sits in the top ten. The sequence was collected from a man aged 18-30 years who had recovered from COVID-19. The sample taken for sequencing was peripheral blood. The chain uses TRBV24-1 and TRBJ2-1, with D perhaps TRBD2 (6 bases). The DNA of the CDR3 is TGTGCCACCAGTGATCTAGGGACTGACAGTGGTGAGCAGTTCTTC. It is translated as CATSDLGTDSGEQFF.